These T cell receptor beta chains were read from a single sample in a study of metastatic and nonmetastatic thyroid tumors. TCRdb redid the clone calls on the PCR reads using MiXCR. Altogether approximately 35,000 clones are present, about a third being singletons, with the ten largest covering 22%. Sequencing input: tumor tissue. Receptor source: a female donor with papillary thyroid cancer or a benign thyroid nodule (not recorded which). Some clones in this sample may be carry-over from other donors' samples. CDR3s include the opening cysteine and the closing phenylalanine or tryptophan. The D gene is left open where the match is weak. Only some rows state a clone size, as once, few, many or a class for expanded clones.

j_call | v_call | clone_size | d_call | cdr3_aa | cdr3_nt
TRBJ2-1 | TRBV3-1 | . | TRBD1 | CASSQVPGQGDYNEQFF | TGTGCCAGCAGCCAAGTCCCGGGACAGGGGGACTACAATGAGCAGTTCTTC
TRBJ2-1 | TRBV2 | many | . | CASRGLGYNEQFF | TGTGCCAGCAGAGGCCTAGGTTACAATGAGCAGTTCTTC
TRBJ2-7 | TRBV2 | few | TRBD2 | CACGWGLAGGPSEQYF | TGTGCTTGCGGGTGGGGACTAGCGGGAGGGCCGTCCGAGCAGTACTTC
TRBJ2-5 | TRBV11-3 | . | . | CASSSLDNREETQYF | TGTGCCAGCAGCTCCCTGGACAACCGCGAAGAGACCCAGTACTTC
TRBJ2-1 | TRBV12-3/TRBV12-4 | . | . | CASSLILNEQFF | TGTGCCAGCAGTTTGATCCTCAATGAGCAGTTCTTC
TRBJ1-2 | TRBV27 | many | . | CASSQEGNYGYTF | TGTGCCAGCAGCCAGGAGGGTAACTATGGCTACACCTTC
TRBJ2-3 | TRBV27 | . | TRBD2 | CASSFGGGGTDTQYF | TGTGCCAGCAGTTTCGGCGGGGGGGGGACAGATACGCAGTATTTT
TRBJ2-7 | TRBV27 | . | TRBD1 | CASSSITTGGEQYF | TGTGCCAGCAGTTCCATAACCACAGGGGGAGAGCAGTACTTC
TRBJ1-2 | TRBV27 | . | . | CASRHPQPTYGYTF | TGTGCCAGCAGACACCCCCAACCGACCTATGGCTACACCTTC
TRBJ2-2 | TRBV6-4 | few | . | CASSARGIDTGELFF | TGTGCCAGCAGTGCCCGGGGGATCGACACCGGGGAGCTGTTTTTT
TRBJ2-1 | TRBV28 | few | TRBD2 | CASSGGVRNEQFF | TGTGCCAGCAGTGGGGGGGTCCGGAATGAGCAGTTCTTC
TRBJ1-4 | TRBV7-9 | once | TRBD1 | CASSSRDRGANEKLFF | TGTGCCAGCAGCTCTCGGGACAGGGGCGCTAATGAAAAACTGTTTTTT
TRBJ2-5 | TRBV6-1 | . | . | CASRISLVSPQQTQYF | TGTGCCAGCAGAATTTCACTAGTCTCCCCACAACAGACCCAGTACTTC
TRBJ1-2 | TRBV12-3/TRBV12-4 | few | . | CASSFDNEGGYTF | TGTGCCAGCAGTTTCGACAACGAGGGTGGCTACACCTTC
TRBJ2-1 | TRBV11-3 | . | . | CASSSGFGDNEQFF | TGTGCCAGCAGCTCTGGATTTGGTGACAATGAGCAGTTCTTC
TRBJ2-1 | TRBV20-1 | . | TRBD2 | CSARTSGRGHEQFF | TGCAGTGCTCGGACTAGCGGGAGGGGGCATGAGCAGTTCTTC
TRBJ1-5 | TRBV2 | medium-sized | . | CASGEVGNQPQHF | TGTGCCAGCGGTGAGGTTGGCAATCAGCCCCAGCATTTT
TRBJ2-7 | TRBV2 | few | . | CASSPRAYEQYF | TGTGCCAGCAGCCCCAGAGCCTACGAGCAGTACTTC
TRBJ2-7 | TRBV20-1 | . | . | CSARPPDYVNEQYF | TGCAGTGCTAGACCTCCGGACTACGTGAACGAGCAGTACTTC
TRBJ2-3 | TRBV7-8 | . | . | CASSLVGVVTDTQYF | TGTGCCAGCAGCTTAGTCGGGGTGGTCACAGATACGCAGTATTTT
TRBJ1-3 | TRBV28 | few | . | CASSFQPFSGNTIYF | TGTGCCAGCAGTTTCCAGCCGTTCTCTGGAAACACCATATATTTT
TRBJ2-1 | TRBV2 | few | TRBD2 | CASDKAGVGEQFF | TGTGCCAGCGATAAGGCGGGGGTCGGTGAGCAGTTCTTC
TRBJ1-1 | TRBV28 | . | . | CASSLSATAEAFF | TGTGCCAGCAGTTTAAGCGCGACAGCTGAAGCTTTCTTT
TRBJ1-2 | TRBV28 | few | . | CASAKAYGYTF | TGTGCCAGCGCGAAGGCATATGGCTACACCTTC
TRBJ2-1 | TRBV6-1 | few | . | CASSEVGVHEQFF | TGTGCCAGCAGTGAAGTGGGGGTCCATGAGCAGTTCTTC
TRBJ2-1 | TRBV12-3/TRBV12-4 | few | . | CASSFPGYNEQFF | TGTGCCAGCAGTTTCCCTGGGTACAATGAGCAGTTCTTC
TRBJ2-5 | TRBV6-4 | few | TRBD2 | CASSSGSGQETQYF | TGTGCCAGCAGTAGCGGGAGTGGGCAAGAGACCCAGTACTTC
TRBJ1-5 | TRBV6-2/TRBV6-3 | . | . | CASSYSDNQPQHF | TGTGCCAGCAGTTACTCGGATAATCAGCCCCAGCATTTT
TRBJ2-7 | TRBV19 | . | TRBD2 | CASSILSSGTYEQYF | TGTGCCAGTAGTATACTCTCTAGCGGTACCTACGAGCAGTACTTC
TRBJ1-4 | TRBV7-9 | . | TRBD1 | CASSAGTGNEKLFF | TGTGCCAGCAGCGCCGGGACAGGAAATGAAAAACTGTTTTTT
TRBJ1-6 | TRBV28 | few | . | CATCRQGYNSPLHF | TGTGCCACCTGCAGGCAGGGCTATAATTCACCCCTCCACTTT
TRBJ2-3 | TRBV6-1 | few | . | CASSYDLFGDTQYF | TGTGCCAGCAGCTACGATCTATTCGGAGATACGCAGTATTTT
TRBJ2-5 | TRBV7-2 | . | . | CASSLLGARETQYF | TGTGCCAGCAGCTTATTAGGGGCGAGAGAGACCCAGTACTTC
TRBJ2-3 | TRBV20-1 | . | . | CSARPDHTDTQYF | TGCAGTGCCCGTCCCGACCACACAGATACGCAGTATTTT
TRBJ2-1 | TRBV19 | few | . | CASRLGRNEQFF | TGTGCCAGTAGGCTGGGGCGCAATGAGCAGTTCTTC
TRBJ2-1 | TRBV5-1 | . | . | CASSLRSREQFF | TGCGCCAGCAGCTTGCGGAGCCGTGAGCAGTTCTTC
TRBJ1-1 | TRBV28 | . | . | CASSPAGTKTEAFF | TGTGCCAGCAGTCCCGCCGGGACCAAAACTGAAGCTTTCTTT
TRBJ1-4 | TRBV28 | . | . | CASSLQARGLFF | TGTGCCAGCAGTTTGCAGGCACGGGGACTGTTTTTT
TRBJ2-2 | TRBV7-3 | . | . | CASILPTGDTGELFF | TGTGCCAGCATCCTCCCCACGGGAGACACCGGGGAGCTGTTTTTT
TRBJ2-3 | TRBV24-1 | medium-sized | TRBD1 | CATSDLGTGGAGDTQYF | TGTGCCACCAGTGACCTAGGGACAGGGGGCGCGGGAGATACGCAGTATTTT
TRBJ2-1 | TRBV19 | few | TRBD1 | CASSTRQGLSSYNEQFF | TGTGCCAGTAGTACCAGACAGGGATTAAGCTCCTACAATGAGCAGTTCTTC
TRBJ2-1 | TRBV9 | . | . | CASSALQGGEQFF | TGTGCCAGCAGCGCCCTCCAGGGGGGGGAGCAGTTCTTC
TRBJ2-7 | TRBV28 | . | TRBD1 | CASSSPGSGGEQYF | TGTGCCAGCAGTTCCCCGGGATCAGGGGGCGAGCAGTACTTC
TRBJ1-1 | TRBV28 | few | . | CASSQGGMNTEAFF | TGTGCCAGCAGCCAAGGGGGGATGAACACTGAAGCTTTCTTT
TRBJ1-1 | TRBV6-1 | . | TRBD1 | CASYHPQGGWFTEAFF | TGTGCCAGCTACCATCCGCAGGGGGGATGGTTCACTGAAGCTTTCTTT